Below, 20 T cell receptor beta chains from the same sample are listed, as sequenced in a study of T cells in Graves' hyperthyroidism and ophthalmopathy (dated by TCRdb to between 2017 and 2020). Libraries were prepared through multiplex PCR. TCRdb names Illumina HiSeq 2000 as the instrument used. The TCR beta CDR3 regions were amplified from RNA transcripts. The first round of RT-PCR for the TCR CDR3 was performed with the HTBI primer set and the Qiagen OneStep RT-PCR kit. TCRdb itself trimmed the public reads at Q25 with fastp, ran MiXCR and retained productive beta chains. Rows merge per CDR3 protein into single entries with the most common DNA and genes. Here the sample has about 150,000 distinct CDR3 sequences; 22% occur a single time. The ten largest clones take up more than 65% of the sample. The specimen was blood. The receptors shown here come from a woman aged 45 to 65 with Graves' hyperthyroidism that later progressed to Graves' ophthalmopathy.

The rearrangement joins TRBV11-2 to TRBJ2-2; unclear D gene. V lost 5 bases to trimming and J lost 0 bases, with 10 bases between them. The CDR3 consists of 15 residues. Per the germline V gene, CDR1 is SGHAT and CDR2 is FQNNGV. The CDR3 coding sequence is TGTGCCAGCAGCGGCCCTCCTTCGAACACCGGGGAGCTGTTTTTT. Residues: CASSGPPSNTGELFF.

This clonotype was seen many times. This chain links TRBV7-9 with TRBJ1-2; 7 nucleotides match TRBD1. The trim removed 2 bases at V and 6 bases at J, leaving 3 bases unmatched. Germline V gene lookup returns CDR1 SEHNR and CDR2 FQNEAQ (reference sequence). The CDR3 consists of 13 residues. DNA of the CDR3: TGTGCCAGCAGCTTATCCAGGGGGGATGGCTACACCTTC. It translates to CASSLSRGDGYTF.

This clonotype was recorded many times. The V call is TRBV6-1, the J call TRBJ2-5; D is unclear. Trimming removed 5 bases at V and 4 bases at J, with 11 bases between. This CDR3 has 13 residues. In germline, CDR1 is MNHNS, CDR2 SASEGT. The CDR3 coding sequence is TGTGCCAGCAGTATCAGCCCTGGAGAGACCCAGTACTTC. Amino acids: CASSISPGETQYF.

This clonotype was counted at least ten times. The chain links TRBV5-1 to TRBJ2-4, with D perhaps TRBD2 (5 bases). In germline, CDR1 is SGHRS, CDR2 YFSETQ. V lost 0 bases, J lost 9 bases, and 7 bases lay in between. The CDR3 loop spans 12 amino acids. The CDR3 region is CASSLDEGIQYF. For the CDR3, the DNA is TGCGCCAGCAGCTTGGATGAGGGCATTCAGTACTTC.

Many counts were recorded for this clonotype. The chain uses TRBV28 and TRBJ1-2; 9 nucleotides align to TRBD1. CDR1 and CDR2 (germline): MDHEN, SYDVKM. Trimming at V came to 5 bases and at J to 1 base, leaving 11 bases not matched to a gene. The CDR3 totals 17 residues. CDR3 nucleotides: TGTGCCAGCAGTCCCCCGGGACAGGGCTCCTTTAACTATGGCTACACCTTC. Translation gives CASSPPGQGSFNYGYTF.

Only a few counts were recorded for this clonotype. V is TRBV27 and J is TRBJ1-2, with TRBD1 as a possible D gene (6 bases). Germline V gene data show CDR1 as MNHEY and CDR2 as SMNVEV (reference sequence). This CDR3 has 15 residues. Trimming cost V 4 bases and J 8 bases, with 20 bases left between them. CDR3 amino acids: CASSSNPPGQSGYTF. DNA for the CDR3: TGTGCCAGCAGTTCCAACCCCCCGGGACAAAGCGGCTACACCTTC.

The CDR3: CASSLAAGDEQFF. CDR3 DNA sequence: TGTGCCAGCAGCTTAGCAGCGGGAGATGAGCAGTTCTTC. The chain couples TRBV7-2 to TRBJ2-1, with TRBD2 identical over 8 bases. The V segment lost 0 bases and the J segment 8 bases; nucleotides outside the gene matches: 0. The CDR3 is made up of 13 amino acids. Germline assignment: CDR1 SGHTA and CDR2 FQGNSA.

As for this clonotype: This could be a read error, since a much larger clone is one nucleotide away. The gene calls are TRBV28 and TRBJ2-5, with D hard to call. CDR1 and CDR2 from the germline V gene are MDHEN and SYDVKM. This CDR3 is built from 13 residues. The CDR3 spells CASSPRSVQTQCF. The CDR3, as DNA: TGTGCCAGCAGTCCCCGAAGCGTCCAGACCCAGTGCTTC.

The CDR3 DNA sequence: TGTGCCAGCAGCCACCTAGGACTAGCTTACGAGACCCAGTACTTC. Translated, it gives CASSHLGLAYETQYF. The chain links TRBV6-2 or TRBV6-3 to TRBJ2-5; the match to TRBD2 covers 8 bases. V lost 6 bases, J lost 5 bases, and 11 bases stayed unmatched. Germline-derived CDR1 and CDR2 are MNHEY and SVGEGT. The CDR3 sequence is 15 residues long.

This clonotype showed up just a few times. The chain joins TRBV28 to TRBJ1-1, with D possibly TRBD1 on 6 matching bases. The germline V gene encodes CDR1 MDHEN and CDR2 SYDVKM. Deletions cut 6 bases from V and 7 bases from J, with 21 bases between. CDR3 length equals 15 residues. The CDR3 bases are TGTGCCAGCAGCCCTCGAATAGACAGGAAAGATGAAGCTTTCTTT. This translates into CASSPRIDRKDEAFF. The full variable domain, in which reference TRBV28 and TRBJ1-1 provide the parts outside the CDR3, is DVKVTQSSRYLVKRTGEKVFLECVQDMDHENMFWYRQDPGLGLRLIYFSYDVKMKEKGDIPEGYSVSREKKERFSLILESASTNQTSMYLCASSPRIDRKDEAFFGQGTRLTVV.

The chain links TRBV11-2 to TRBJ2-1; 9 nucleotides align to TRBD1. Germline values: CDR1 SGHAT, CDR2 FQNNGV. Unmatched junction bases numbered 7, after V lost 6 bases and J lost 10 bases. The CDR3 length is 13 residues. The CDR3 reads CASRGTGSHEQFF. Here the CDR3 DNA reads TGTGCCAGCAGGGGGACAGGGTCTCACGAGCAGTTCTTC.

This clonotype turned up a few times. This chain connects TRBV20-1 to TRBJ1-2; TRBD1 is a possible D gene (6 bases). V lost 4 bases to trimming and J lost 7 bases, with 19 bases between them. Germline V gives CDR1 DFQATT, CDR2 SNEGSKA (reference sequence). The CDR3 runs 14 residues. CDR3 protein: CSATAWGPESGYTF. The DNA of the CDR3 is TGCAGTGCTACCGCATGGGGGCCCGAGTCTGGCTACACCTTC.

This rearrangement joins TRBV28 to TRBJ2-1; maybe TRBD2 (6 bases). CDR1 and CDR2 from the germline V gene are MDHEN and SYDVKM. The CDR3 covers 13 residues. The V and J ends lost 5 bases and 7 bases respectively, with 12 bases between them. The CDR3 protein is CASSGRTINEQFF. Written as DNA, the CDR3 is TGTGCCAGCAGTGGGAGGACTATTAATGAGCAGTTCTTC. Combining the CDR3 with reference TRBV28 and TRBJ2-1 gives the whole variable domain DVKVTQSSRYLVKRTGEKVFLECVQDMDHENMFWYRQDPGLGLRLIYFSYDVKMKEKGDIPEGYSVSREKKERFSLILESASTNQTSMYLCASSGRTINEQFFGPGTRLTVL.

The chain employs TRBV28 and TRBJ1-4; no reliable D call. The CDR3 is made up of 14 amino acids. CDR1 is MDHEN and CDR2 is SYDVKM in the germline V gene. V was shortened by 9 bases and J by 0 bases, with 11 bases between the two germline ends. The CDR3 protein is CASLWRTTNEKLFF. In nucleotides, the CDR3 is TGTGCCAGTCTATGGAGAACAACTAATGAAAAACTGTTTTTT.

This clonotype was found many times. The gene calls are TRBV5-5 and TRBJ2-3, with D uncertain. The CDR3 runs to 13 residues. Trimming pared 2 bases from V and 3 bases from J, leaving 7 bases between. Germline lookup yields CDR1 SGHKS and CDR2 YYEKEE (reference sequence). The CDR3 DNA follows: TGTGCCAGCAGCTTCGGGCTGACAGATACGCAGTATTTT. This translates into CASSFGLTDTQYF.

This clonotype was seen a handful of times. The chain combines TRBV7-6 with TRBJ2-1; a weak D match, TRBD1 (5 bases). The V end lost 6 bases, the J end lost 8 bases, and 17 bases lay between the germline ends. The CDR3 totals 14 residues. Germline values: CDR1 SGHVS, CDR2 FNYEAQ. The CDR3 DNA reads TGTGCCAGCAGTCAGCCTCAGGGATGGGATGAGCAGTTCTTC. Its protein product is CASSQPQGWDEQFF. The full variable domain, its missing parts supplied by reference TRBV7-6 and TRBJ2-1, is GAGVSQSPRYKVTKRGQDVALRCDPISGHVSLYWYRQALGQGPEFLTYFNYEAQQDKSGLPNDRFSAERPEGSISTLTIQRTEQRDSAMYRCASSQPQGWDEQFFGPGTRLTVL.

This clonotype has a count of ten or more. The V gene is TRBV20-1, the J gene TRBJ1-5; tentative D call: TRBD1 (5 bases). The germline CDR1 and CDR2 sequences are DFQATT and SNEGSKA (reference sequence). The V gene lost 1 base and the J gene lost 3 bases, with 7 bases spanning the gap. This CDR3 comprises 13 residues. Written as DNA, the CDR3 is TGCAGTGCTAGAGTGGACACCAATCAGCCCCAGCATTTT. Translation gives CSARVDTNQPQHF.

This chain uses TRBV25-1 with TRBJ2-7, with TRBD1 as a possible D gene (6 bases). Trimming took 6 bases from V and 2 from J, leaving 14 bases between them. This CDR3 spans 14 amino acids. The germline V gene encodes CDR1 MGHDK and CDR2 SYGVNS. CDR3 nucleotides: TGTGCCAGCAGAGGACGGACAGTCCCCTACGAGCAGTACTTC. The encoded protein is CASRGRTVPYEQYF.

This clonotype was observed at least ten times. V usage is TRBV11-2 and J usage is TRBJ2-5; 8 positions agree with TRBD1. Germline V gives CDR1 SGHAT, CDR2 FQNNGV. With 1 base clipped from V and 3 bases from J, the junction kept 4 bases outside the gene matches. The CDR3 covers 15 residues. CDR3 DNA: TGTGCCAGCAGCTTAGGGGTGACAGGGGAAGAGACCCAGTACTTC. It is translated as CASSLGVTGEETQYF.

This clonotype was observed many times. J is TRBJ1-1 and V is TRBV7-9; no reliable D call. Germline CDR1 and CDR2: SEHNR and FQNEAQ (reference sequence). The CDR3 is 14 residues long. V was cut by 5 bases and J by 4 bases, with 14 bases left in between. CDR3 loop: CASSPGLPGTEAFF. The CDR3 coding sequence is TGTGCCAGCAGCCCAGGACTGCCGGGCACTGAAGCTTTCTTT.